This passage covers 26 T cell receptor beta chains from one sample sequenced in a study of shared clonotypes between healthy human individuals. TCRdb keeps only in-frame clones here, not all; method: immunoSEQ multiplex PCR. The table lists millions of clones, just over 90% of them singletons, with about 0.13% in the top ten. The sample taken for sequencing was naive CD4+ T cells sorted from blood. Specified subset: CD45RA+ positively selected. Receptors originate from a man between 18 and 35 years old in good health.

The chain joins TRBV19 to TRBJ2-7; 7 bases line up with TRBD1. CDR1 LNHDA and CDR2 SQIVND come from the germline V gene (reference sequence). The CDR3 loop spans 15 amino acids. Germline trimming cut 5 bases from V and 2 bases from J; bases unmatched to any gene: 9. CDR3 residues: CASSSGQARTYEQYF. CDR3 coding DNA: TGTGCCAGTAGTTCAGGACAGGCGAGGACCTACGAGCAGTACTTC. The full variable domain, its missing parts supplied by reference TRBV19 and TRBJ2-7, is DGGITQSPKYLFRKEGQNVTLSCEQNLNHDAMYWYRQDPGQGLRLIYYSQIVNDFQKGDIAEGYSVSREKKESFPLTVTSAQKNPTAFYLCASSSGQARTYEQYFGPGTRLTVT.

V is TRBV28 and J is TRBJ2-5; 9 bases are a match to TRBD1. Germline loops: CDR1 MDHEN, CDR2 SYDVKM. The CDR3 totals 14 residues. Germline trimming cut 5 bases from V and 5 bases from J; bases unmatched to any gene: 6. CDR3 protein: CASSLGQGHETQYF. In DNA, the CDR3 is TGTGCCAGCAGTCTGGGACAGGGCCACGAGACCCAGTACTTC. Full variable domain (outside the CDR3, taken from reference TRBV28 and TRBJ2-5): DVKVTQSSRYLVKRTGEKVFLECVQDMDHENMFWYRQDPGLGLRLIYFSYDVKMKEKGDIPEGYSVSREKKERFSLILESASTNQTSMYLCASSLGQGHETQYFGPGTRLLVL.

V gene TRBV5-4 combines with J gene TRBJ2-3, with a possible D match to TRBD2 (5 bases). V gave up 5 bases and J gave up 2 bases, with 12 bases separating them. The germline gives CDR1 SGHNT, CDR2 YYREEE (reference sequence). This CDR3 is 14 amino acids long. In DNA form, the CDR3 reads TGTGCCAGCAGACCGGAGGTAACCACAGATACGCAGTATTTT. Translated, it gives CASRPEVTTDTQYF.

The CDR3 DNA is TGTGCCAGCAGCTCCGTCCGAGGACAGGAGAGAGATACGCAGTATTTT. Translated, it gives CASSSVRGQERDTQYF. The V gene is TRBV11-2, the J gene TRBJ2-3; the match to TRBD1 covers 7 bases. The CDR3 spans 16 residues. The V and J ends lost 4 bases and 5 bases, in that order; junction bases with no gene match: 12. Germline V gene sequence: CDR1 SGHAT, CDR2 FQNNGV.

For the CDR3, the DNA is TGTGCCAGCAGCACCCACGACGGGGTAAACACTGAAGCTTTCTTT. It translates to CASSTHDGVNTEAFF. The chain has TRBV9 and TRBJ1-1; D unclear. This CDR3 is 15 amino acids long. Looked up from germline, CDR1 is SGDLS and CDR2 is YYNGEE. Trimming cost V 4 bases and J 2 bases, with 15 bases left between them.

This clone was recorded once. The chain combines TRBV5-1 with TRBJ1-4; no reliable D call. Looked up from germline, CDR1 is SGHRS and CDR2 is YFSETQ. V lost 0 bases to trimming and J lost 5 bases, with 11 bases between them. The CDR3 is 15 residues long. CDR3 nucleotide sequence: TGCGCCAGCAGCTTGGAGGCAGGAATCAATGAAAAACTGTTTTTT. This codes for CASSLEAGINEKLFF.

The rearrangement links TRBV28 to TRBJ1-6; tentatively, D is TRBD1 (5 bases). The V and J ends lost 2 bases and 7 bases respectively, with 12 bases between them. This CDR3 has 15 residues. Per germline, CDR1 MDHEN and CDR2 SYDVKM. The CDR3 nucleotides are TGTGCCAGCAGTTTAGGGGGGGTAGGAAATTCACCCCTCCACTTT. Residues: CASSLGGVGNSPLHF.

Here the CDR3 DNA reads TGTGCCAGCAGGGGAGGGACTAGCGGGAGGGGCCATGAGCAGTTCTTC. Protein: CASRGGTSGRGHEQFF. The chain is built from TRBV2 and TRBJ2-1; 16 bases match TRBD2. Germline values: CDR1 SNHLY, CDR2 FYNNEI. V lost 6 bases, J lost 8 bases, and 7 bases stayed unmatched. CDR3 size: 16 residues. The whole variable domain, remainder taken from reference TRBV2 and TRBJ2-1, is EPEVTQTPSHQVTQMGQEVILRCVPISNHLYFYWYRQILGQKVEFLVSFYNNEISEKSEIFDDQFSVERPDGSNFTLKIRSTKLEDSAMYFCASRGGTSGRGHEQFFGPGTRLTVL.

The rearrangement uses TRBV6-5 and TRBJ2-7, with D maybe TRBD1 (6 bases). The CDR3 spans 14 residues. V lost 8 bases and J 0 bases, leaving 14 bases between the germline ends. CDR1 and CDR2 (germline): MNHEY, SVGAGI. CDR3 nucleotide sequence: TGTGCCAGCTCCGGTCAGGGGAGCTCCTACGAGCAGTACTTC. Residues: CASSGQGSSYEQYF.

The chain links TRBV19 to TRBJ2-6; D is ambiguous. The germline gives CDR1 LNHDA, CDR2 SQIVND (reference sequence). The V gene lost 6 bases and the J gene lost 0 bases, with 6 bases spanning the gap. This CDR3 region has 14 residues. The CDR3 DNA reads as TGTGCCAGTAGCTTCTCCTCTGGGGCCAACGTCCTGACTTTC. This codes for CASSFSSGANVLTF.

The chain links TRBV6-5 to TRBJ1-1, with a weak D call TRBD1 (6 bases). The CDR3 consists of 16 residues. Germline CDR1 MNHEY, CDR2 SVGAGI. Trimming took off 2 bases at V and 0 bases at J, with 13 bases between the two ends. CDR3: CASSYMGATMNTEAFF. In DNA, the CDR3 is TGTGCCAGCAGTTACATGGGGGCCACAATGAACACTGAAGCTTTCTTT.

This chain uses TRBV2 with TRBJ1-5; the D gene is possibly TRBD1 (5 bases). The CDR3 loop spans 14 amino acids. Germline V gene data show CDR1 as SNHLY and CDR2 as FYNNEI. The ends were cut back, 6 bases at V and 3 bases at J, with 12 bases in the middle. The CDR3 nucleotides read TGTGCCAGCAGGGGAGACAGTTTCAATCAGCCCCAGCATTTT. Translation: CASRGDSFNQPQHF.

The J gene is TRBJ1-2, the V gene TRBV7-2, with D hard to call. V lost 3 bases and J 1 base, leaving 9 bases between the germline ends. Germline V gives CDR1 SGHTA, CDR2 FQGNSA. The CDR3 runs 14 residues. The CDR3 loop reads CASSFGSNNYGYTF. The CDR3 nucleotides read TGTGCCAGCAGCTTCGGCAGCAATAACTATGGCTACACCTTC. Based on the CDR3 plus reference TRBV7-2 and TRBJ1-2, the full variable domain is GAGVSQSPSNKVTEKGKDVELRCDPISGHTALYWYRQSLGQGLEFLIYFQGNSAPDKSGLPSDRFSAERTGGSVSTLTIQRTQQEDSAVYLCASSFGSNNYGYTFGSGTRLTVV.

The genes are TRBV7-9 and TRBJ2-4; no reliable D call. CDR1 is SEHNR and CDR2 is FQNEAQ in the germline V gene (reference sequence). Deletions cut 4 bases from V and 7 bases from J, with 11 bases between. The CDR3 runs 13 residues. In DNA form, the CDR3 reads TGTGCCAGCAGCTCCCAAGGTTGGAACATTCAGTACTTC. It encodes CASSSQGWNIQYF.

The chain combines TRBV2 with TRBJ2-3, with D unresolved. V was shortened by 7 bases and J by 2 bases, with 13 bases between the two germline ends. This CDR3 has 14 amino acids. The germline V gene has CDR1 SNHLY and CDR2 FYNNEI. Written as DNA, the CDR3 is TGTGCCAGCACTGTCCTTTCTCACACAGATACGCAGTATTTT. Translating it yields CASTVLSHTDTQYF.

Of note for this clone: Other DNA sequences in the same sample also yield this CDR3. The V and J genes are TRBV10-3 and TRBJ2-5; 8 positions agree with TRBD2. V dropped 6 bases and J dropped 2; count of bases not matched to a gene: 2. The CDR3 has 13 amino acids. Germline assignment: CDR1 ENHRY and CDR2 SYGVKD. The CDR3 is CAISAGGQETQYF. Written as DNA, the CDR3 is TGTGCCATCAGCGCGGGAGGTCAAGAGACCCAGTACTTC.

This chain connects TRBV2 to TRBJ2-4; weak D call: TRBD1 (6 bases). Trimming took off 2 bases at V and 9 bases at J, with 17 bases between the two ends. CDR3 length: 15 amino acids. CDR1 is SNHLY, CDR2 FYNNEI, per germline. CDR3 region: CASSETGQGSGIQYF. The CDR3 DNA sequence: TGTGCCAGCAGTGAAACAGGGCAGGGGTCGGGCATTCAGTACTTC.

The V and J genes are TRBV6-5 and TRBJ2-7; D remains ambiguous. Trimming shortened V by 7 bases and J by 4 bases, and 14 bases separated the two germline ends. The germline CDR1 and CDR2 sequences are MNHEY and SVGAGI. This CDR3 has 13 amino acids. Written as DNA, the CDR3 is TGTGCCAGCAACATACAACCCGGGTACGAGCAGTACTTC. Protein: CASNIQPGYEQYF.

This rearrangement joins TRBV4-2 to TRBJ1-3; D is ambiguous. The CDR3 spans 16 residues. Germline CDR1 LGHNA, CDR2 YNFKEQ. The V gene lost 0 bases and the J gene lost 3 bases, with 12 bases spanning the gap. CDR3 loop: CASSQDLVVGGNTIYF. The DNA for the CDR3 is TGTGCCAGCAGCCAAGATTTGGTAGTTGGTGGAAACACCATATATTTT.

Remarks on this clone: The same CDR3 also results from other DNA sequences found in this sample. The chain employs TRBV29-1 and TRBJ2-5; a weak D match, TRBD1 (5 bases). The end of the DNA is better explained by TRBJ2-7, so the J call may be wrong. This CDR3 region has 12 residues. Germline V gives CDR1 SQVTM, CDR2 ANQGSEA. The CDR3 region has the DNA TGCAGCGTTGGCCAGGGCTCTTACGAGCAGTACTTC. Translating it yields CSVGQGSYEQYF.

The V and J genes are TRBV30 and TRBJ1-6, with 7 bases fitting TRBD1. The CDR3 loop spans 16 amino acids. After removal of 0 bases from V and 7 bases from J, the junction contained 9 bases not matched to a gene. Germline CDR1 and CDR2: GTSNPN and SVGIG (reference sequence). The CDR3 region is CAWSVQGGRMNSPLHF. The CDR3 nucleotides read TGTGCCTGGAGTGTACAAGGGGGCAGGATGAATTCACCCCTCCACTTT.

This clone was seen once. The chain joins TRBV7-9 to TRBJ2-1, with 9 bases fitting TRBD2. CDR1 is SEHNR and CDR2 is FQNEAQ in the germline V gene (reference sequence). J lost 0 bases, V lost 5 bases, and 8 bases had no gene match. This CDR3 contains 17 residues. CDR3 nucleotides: TGTGCCAGCAGCCCCCTCAGCGGGAGGAGCTCCTACAATGAGCAGTTCTTC. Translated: CASSPLSGRSSYNEQFF.

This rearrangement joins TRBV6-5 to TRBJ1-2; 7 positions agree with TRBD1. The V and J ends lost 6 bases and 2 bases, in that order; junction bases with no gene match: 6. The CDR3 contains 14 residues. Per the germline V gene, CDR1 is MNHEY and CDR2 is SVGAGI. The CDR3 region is CASSTQDRNYGYTF. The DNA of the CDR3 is TGTGCCAGCAGCACCCAGGACAGGAACTATGGCTACACCTTC.

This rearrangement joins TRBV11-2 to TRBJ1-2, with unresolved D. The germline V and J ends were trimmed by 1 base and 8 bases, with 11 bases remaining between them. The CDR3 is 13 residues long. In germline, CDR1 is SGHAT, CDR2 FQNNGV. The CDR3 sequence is CASSLARSGGYTF. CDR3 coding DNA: TGTGCCAGCAGCTTAGCGAGGTCCGGAGGCTACACCTTC.

CDR3 residues: CAGFGGRGWHEQFF. Here the CDR3 DNA reads TGTGCCGGGTTTGGTGGGAGGGGGTGGCATGAGCAGTTCTTC. V usage is TRBV27 and J usage is TRBJ2-1; D might be TRBD2 (7 bases). Germline V gives CDR1 MNHEY, CDR2 SMNVEV (reference sequence). The germline V and J ends were trimmed by 11 bases and 8 bases, with 22 bases remaining between them. CDR3 size: 14 residues.

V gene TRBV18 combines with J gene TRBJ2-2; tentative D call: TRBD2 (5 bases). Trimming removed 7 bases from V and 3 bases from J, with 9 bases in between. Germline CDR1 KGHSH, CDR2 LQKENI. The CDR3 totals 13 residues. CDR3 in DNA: TGTGCCAGCTTCGAGAGGGACACCGGGGAGCTGTTTTTT. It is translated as CASFERDTGELFF.